This record covers a single TCR beta chain. The V and J ends lost 7 bases and 4 bases respectively, with 16 bases between them. The CDR3 sequence is 14 residues long. Per germline, CDR1 SNHLY and CDR2 FYNNEI. This sample stems from a study of cytomegalovirus exposure and HLA in healthy donors. About the research overall: Earlier sequencing of 150 million to 200 million T cells yielded nearly 120 million unique TCR beta sequences.

With 60 Vbeta and 13 Jbeta primers, the PCR was carried out. TCRdb's copy holds only in-frame clones and misses some; the assay was immunoSEQ multiplex PCR. The repertoire holds 130,000 or so clones, approximately 79% seen once, with 4.3% in the top ten. This receptor was taken from a man younger than 35 in good health and CMV-seropositive. Sequencing was done on a sample of PBMCs. This chain uses TRBV2 with TRBJ1-2, with a possible D match to TRBD1 (6 bases). CDR3 DNA: TGTGCCAGCATTGCTTCGGGAGGGGGCTATGGCTACACCTTC. It codes for CASIASGGGYGYTF.